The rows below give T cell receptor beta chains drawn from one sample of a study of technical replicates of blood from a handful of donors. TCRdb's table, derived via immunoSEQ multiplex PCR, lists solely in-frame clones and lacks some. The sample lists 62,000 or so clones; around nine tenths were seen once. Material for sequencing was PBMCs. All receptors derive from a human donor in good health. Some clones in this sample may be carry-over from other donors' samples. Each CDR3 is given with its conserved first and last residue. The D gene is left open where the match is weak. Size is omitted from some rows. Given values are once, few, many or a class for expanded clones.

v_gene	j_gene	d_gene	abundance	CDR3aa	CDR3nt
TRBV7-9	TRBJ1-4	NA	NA	CASSSRDGGDNEKLFF	TGTGCCAGCAGCTCAAGGGATGGGGGGGATAATGAAAAACTGTTTTTT
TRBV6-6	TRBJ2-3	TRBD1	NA	CASGDRGLDTQYF	TGTGCCAGCGGGGACAGGGGGCTGGATACGCAGTATTTT
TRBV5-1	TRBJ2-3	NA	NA	CARLSGQGGSTDTQYF	TGCGCCAGGTTATCCGGGCAGGGTGGGAGCACAGATACGCAGTATTTT
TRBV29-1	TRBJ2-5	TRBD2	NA	CSVGGGSETQYF	TGCAGCGTTGGCGGGGGGTCGGAGACCCAGTACTTC
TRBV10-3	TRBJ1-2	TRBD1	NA	CAISESMGQGPYGYTF	TGTGCCATCAGTGAGTCGATGGGACAGGGCCCCTATGGCTACACCTTC
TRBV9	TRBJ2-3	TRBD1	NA	CASSTGTGAHLDTQYF	TGTGCCAGCAGTACCGGGACAGGGGCCCATTTAGATACGCAGTATTTT
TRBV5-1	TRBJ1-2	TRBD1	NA	CASSSTGAYGYTF	TGCGCCAGCAGCTCGACAGGGGCCTATGGCTACACCTTC
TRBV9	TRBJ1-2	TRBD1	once	CASRDSYSYGYTF	TGTGCCAGTCGGGACAGTTATAGCTATGGCTACACCTTC
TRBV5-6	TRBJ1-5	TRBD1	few	CASSLGSLTGGVQPQHF	TGTGCCAGCAGCTTGGGTAGCCTTACAGGGGGCGTTCAGCCCCAGCATTTT
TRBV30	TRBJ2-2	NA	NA	CAWNPEGTGELFF	TGTGCCTGGAACCCCGAGGGAACCGGGGAGCTGTTTTTT
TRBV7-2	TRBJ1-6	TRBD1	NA	CASSSWTGGDSPLHF	TGTGCCAGCAGCAGCTGGACAGGAGGGGATTCACCCCTCCACTTT
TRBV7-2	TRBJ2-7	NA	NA	CASSRTNYEQYF	TGTGCCAGCAGCAGGACAAACTACGAGCAGTACTTC
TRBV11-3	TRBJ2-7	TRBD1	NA	CASSFSGTGGSEQYF	TGTGCCAGCAGCTTTTCCGGGACAGGGGGCAGCGAGCAGTACTTC
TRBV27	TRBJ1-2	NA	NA	CASSLKRANYGYTF	TGTGCCAGCAGTTTAAAGAGGGCAAACTATGGCTACACCTTC
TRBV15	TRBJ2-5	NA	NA	CATSRDLPGVYETQYF	TGTGCCACCAGCAGAGATTTACCAGGGGTTTACGAGACCCAGTACTTC
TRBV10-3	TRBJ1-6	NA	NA	CAITSEGFGNSPLHF	TGTGCCATCACCTCTGAGGGATTTGGGAATTCACCCCTCCACTTT
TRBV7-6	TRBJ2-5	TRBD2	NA	CASSLPSGIIETQYF	TGTGCCAGCAGCTTACCTAGCGGGATAATTGAGACCCAGTACTTC
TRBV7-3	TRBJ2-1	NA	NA	CASSSSQGEQFF	TGTGCCAGCAGCTCGTCTCAGGGGGAGCAGTTCTTC
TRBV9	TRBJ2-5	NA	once	CASSVLGQTGQETQYF	TGTGCCAGCAGCGTATTAGGACAGACTGGCCAAGAGACCCAGTACTTC
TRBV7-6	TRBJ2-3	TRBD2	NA	CASSFRNGLAGDTQYF	TGTGCCAGCAGCTTTCGAAACGGACTAGCGGGAGATACGCAGTATTTT